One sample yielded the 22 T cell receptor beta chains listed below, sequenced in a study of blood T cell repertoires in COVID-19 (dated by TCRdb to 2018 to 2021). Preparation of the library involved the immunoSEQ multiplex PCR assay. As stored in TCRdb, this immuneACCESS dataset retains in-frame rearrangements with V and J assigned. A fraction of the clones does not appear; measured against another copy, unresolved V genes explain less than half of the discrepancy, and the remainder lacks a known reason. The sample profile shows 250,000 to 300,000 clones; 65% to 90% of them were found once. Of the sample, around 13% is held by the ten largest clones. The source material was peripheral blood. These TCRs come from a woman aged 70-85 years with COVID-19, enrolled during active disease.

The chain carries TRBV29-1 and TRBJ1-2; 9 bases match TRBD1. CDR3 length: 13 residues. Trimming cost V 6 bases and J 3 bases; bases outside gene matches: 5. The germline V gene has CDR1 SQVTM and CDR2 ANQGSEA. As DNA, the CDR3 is TGCAGCGTCGACAGGGGGGATCACTATGGCTACACCTTC. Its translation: CSVDRGDHYGYTF.

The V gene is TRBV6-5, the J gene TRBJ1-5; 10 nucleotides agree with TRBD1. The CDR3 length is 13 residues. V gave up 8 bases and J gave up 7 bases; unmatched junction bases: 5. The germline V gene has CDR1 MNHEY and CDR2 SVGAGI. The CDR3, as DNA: TGTGCCAGCCTCGGGACAGGGGACCAGCCCCAGCATTTT. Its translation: CASLGTGDQPQHF.

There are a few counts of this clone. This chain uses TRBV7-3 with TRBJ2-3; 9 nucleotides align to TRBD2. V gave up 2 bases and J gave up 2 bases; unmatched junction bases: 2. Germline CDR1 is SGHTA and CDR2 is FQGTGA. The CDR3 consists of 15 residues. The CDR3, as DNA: TGTGCCAGCAGCTTATTAGCGGGGGTCACAGATACGCAGTATTTT. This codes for CASSLLAGVTDTQYF. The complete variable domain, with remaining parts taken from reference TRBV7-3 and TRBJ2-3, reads GAGVSQTPSNKVTEKGKYVELRCDPISGHTALYWYRQSLGQGPEFLIYFQGTGAADDSGLPNDRFFAVRPEGSVSTLKIQRTERGDSAVYLCASSLLAGVTDTQYFGPGTRLTVL.

For the CDR3, the DNA is TGCAGCGCCGTGGGACAGGCGGACATTCAGTACTTC. Translating it yields CSAVGQADIQYF. The chain links TRBV29-1 to TRBJ2-4; 8 nucleotides agree with TRBD1. The germline V gene encodes CDR1 SQVTM and CDR2 ANQGSEA. The CDR3 contains 12 residues. V trimming: 7 bases; J trimming: 8 bases; junction bases outside the gene matches: 7.

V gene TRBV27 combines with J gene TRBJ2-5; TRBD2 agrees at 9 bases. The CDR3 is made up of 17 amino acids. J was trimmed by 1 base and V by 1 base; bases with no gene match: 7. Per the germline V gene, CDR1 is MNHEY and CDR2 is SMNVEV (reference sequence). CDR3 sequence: CASSLWPAGGLQETQYF. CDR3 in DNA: TGTGCCAGCAGTTTATGGCCAGCGGGGGGCCTCCAAGAGACCCAGTACTTC.

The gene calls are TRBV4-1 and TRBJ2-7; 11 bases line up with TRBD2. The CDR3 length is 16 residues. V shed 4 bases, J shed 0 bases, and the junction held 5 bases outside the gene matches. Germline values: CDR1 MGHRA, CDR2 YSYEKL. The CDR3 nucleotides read TGCGCCAGCAGCCGGACTAGCGGGCTGAGCTCCTACGAGCAGTACTTC. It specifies CASSRTSGLSSYEQYF.

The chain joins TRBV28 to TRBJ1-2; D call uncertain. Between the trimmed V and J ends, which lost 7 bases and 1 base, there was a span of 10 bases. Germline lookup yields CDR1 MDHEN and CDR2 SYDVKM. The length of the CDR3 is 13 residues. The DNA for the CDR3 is TGTGCCAGCACCTCCCTCAGTAACTATGGCTACACCTTC. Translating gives CASTSLSNYGYTF.

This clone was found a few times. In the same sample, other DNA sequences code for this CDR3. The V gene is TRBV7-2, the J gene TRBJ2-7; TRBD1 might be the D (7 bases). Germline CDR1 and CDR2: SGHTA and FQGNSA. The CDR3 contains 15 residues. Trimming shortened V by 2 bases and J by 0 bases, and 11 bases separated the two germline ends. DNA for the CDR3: TGTGCCAGCAGCTTAAGCAGGGGGGACTCCTACGAGCAGTACTTC. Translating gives CASSLSRGDSYEQYF.

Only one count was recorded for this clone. The CDR3 DNA reads as TGTGCCAGCAGCTTCGGGGGGACGAGCACAGATACGCAGTATTTT. This codes for CASSFGGTSTDTQYF. The rearrangement links TRBV7-2 to TRBJ2-3; 7 bases match TRBD2. The CDR3 has 15 residues. J was trimmed by 0 bases and V by 3 bases; bases with no gene match: 3. Germline V lookup: CDR1 SGHTA, CDR2 FQGNSA.

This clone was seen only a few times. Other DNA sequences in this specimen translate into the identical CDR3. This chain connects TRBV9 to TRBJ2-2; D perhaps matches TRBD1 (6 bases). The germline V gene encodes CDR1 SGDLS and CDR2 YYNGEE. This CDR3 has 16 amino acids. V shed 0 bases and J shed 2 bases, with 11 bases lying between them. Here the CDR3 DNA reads TGTGCCAGCAGCGTAGGAAGTGGGGGCAACACCGGGGAGCTGTTTTTT. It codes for CASSVGSGGNTGELFF.

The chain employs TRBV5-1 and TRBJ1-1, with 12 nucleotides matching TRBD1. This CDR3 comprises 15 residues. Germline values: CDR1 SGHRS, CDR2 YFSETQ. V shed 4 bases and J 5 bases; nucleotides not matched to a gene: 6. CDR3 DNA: TGCGCCAGCAGCCCGGGACAGGGGGCAATTACTGAAGCTTTCTTT. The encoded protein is CASSPGQGAITEAFF.

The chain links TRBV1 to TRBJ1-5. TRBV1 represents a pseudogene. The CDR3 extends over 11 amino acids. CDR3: CTSSPNQPQHF. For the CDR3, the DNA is TGCACCAGCAGCCCTAATCAGCCCCAGCATTTT.

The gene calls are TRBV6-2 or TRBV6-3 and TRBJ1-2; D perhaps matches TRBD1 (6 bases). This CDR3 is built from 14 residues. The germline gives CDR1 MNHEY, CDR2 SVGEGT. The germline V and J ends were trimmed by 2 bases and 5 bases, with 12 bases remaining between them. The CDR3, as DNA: TGTGCCAGCAGTTACACGCCAGGGGTTTATGGCTACACCTTC. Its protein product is CASSYTPGVYGYTF.

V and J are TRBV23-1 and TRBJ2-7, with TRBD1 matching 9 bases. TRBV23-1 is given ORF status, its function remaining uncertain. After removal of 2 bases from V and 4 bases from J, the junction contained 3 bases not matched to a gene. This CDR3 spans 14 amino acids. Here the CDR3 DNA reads TGCGCCAGCAGTCAACCGGACAGGGGATACGAGCAGTACTTC. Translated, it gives CASSQPDRGYEQYF.

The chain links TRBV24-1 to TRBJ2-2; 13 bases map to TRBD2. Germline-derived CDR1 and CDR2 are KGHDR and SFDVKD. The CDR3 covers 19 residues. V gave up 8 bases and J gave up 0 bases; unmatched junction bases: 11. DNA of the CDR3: TGTGCCACCACCGGTACAGGGACTAGCGGGGAGTCGAACACCGGGGAGCTGTTTTTT. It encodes CATTGTGTSGESNTGELFF.

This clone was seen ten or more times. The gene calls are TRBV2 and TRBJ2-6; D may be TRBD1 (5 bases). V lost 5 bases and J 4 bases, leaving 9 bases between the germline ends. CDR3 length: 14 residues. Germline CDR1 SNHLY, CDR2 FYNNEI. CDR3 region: CASSQGAGANVLTF. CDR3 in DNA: TGTGCCAGCAGTCAGGGTGCAGGGGCCAACGTCCTGACTTTC.

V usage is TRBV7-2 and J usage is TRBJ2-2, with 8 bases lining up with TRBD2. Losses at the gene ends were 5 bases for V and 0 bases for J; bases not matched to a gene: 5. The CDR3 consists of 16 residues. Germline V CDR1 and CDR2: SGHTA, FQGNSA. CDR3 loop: CASSPRGVTNTGELFF. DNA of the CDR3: TGTGCCAGCAGCCCGCGGGGGGTCACGAACACCGGGGAGCTGTTTTTT.

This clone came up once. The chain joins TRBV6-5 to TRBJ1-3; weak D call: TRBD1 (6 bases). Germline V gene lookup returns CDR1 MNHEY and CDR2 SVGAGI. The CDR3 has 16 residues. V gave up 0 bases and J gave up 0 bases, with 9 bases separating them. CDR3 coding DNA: TGTGCCAGCAGTTACTCGGTGACAGGCTCTGGAAACACCATATATTTT. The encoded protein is CASSYSVTGSGNTIYF.

CDR3 in amino acids: CASSPPGGRTDTQYF. In DNA form, the CDR3 reads TGTGCCAGCAGCCCCCCTGGGGGCCGAACAGATACGCAGTATTTT. The chain links TRBV7-2 to TRBJ2-3; a weak D match, TRBD1 (6 bases). With 5 bases removed from V and 3 bases from J, the gap between germline ends came to 15 bases. The CDR3 sequence is 15 residues long. From germline, CDR1 is SGHTA and CDR2 FQGNSA.

The CDR3 is CASSLGQGARSGYQETQYF. The CDR3, as DNA: TGTGCCAGCAGCTTGGGGCAGGGGGCTAGATCGGGCTACCAAGAGACCCAGTACTTC. The rearrangement joins TRBV5-8 to TRBJ2-5; 8 nucleotides align to TRBD1. CDR3 size: 19 residues. V shed 0 bases, J shed 0 bases, and the junction held 13 bases outside the gene matches. Germline V lookup: CDR1 SGHTS, CDR2 YDEGEE.

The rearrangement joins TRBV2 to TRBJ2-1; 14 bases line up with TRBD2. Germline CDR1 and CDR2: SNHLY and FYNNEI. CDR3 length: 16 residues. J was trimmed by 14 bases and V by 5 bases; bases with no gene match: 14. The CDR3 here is CASSSTSGGAGSWEFF. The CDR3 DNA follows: TGTGCCAGCAGTTCGACTAGCGGGGGGGCCGGGAGCTGGGAGTTCTTC.

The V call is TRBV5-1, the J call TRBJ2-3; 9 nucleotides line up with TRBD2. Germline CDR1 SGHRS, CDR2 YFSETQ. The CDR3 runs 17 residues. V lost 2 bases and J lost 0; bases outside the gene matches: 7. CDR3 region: CASSFEGTSLSTDTQYF. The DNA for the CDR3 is TGCGCCAGCAGCTTTGAAGGGACTAGCCTTAGCACAGATACGCAGTATTTT.